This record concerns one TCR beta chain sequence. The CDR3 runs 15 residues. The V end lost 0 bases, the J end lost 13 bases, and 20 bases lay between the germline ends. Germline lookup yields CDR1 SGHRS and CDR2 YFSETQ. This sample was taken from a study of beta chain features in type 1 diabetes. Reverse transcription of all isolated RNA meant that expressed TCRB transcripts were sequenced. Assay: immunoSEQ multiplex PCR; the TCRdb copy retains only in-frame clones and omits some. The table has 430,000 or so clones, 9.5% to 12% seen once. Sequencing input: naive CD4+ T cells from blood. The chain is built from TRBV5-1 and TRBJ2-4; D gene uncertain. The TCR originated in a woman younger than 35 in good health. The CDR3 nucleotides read TGCGCCAGCAGCTTGGTACCATTTGACCTCCGTTCCCAGTACTTC. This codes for CASSLVPFDLRSQYF.